This paragraph covers one T cell receptor beta chain sequence. Antigen: not known. This entry is derived from a study of identifying expanded T cells in peripheral blood. Study-level points and caveats: Across healthy donors, higher total template counts meant significantly greater roughly two-week count variance. Differentially abundant clones: around 1.2 between replicates, about 15 at approximately 14 days, 19 to 20 at four.

The repertoire was sequenced with immunoSEQ multiplex PCR; TCRdb's copy has only in-frame clones and lacks some. The data hold approximately 130,000 clones, with 75% to 90% observed a single time. V dropped 6 bases and J dropped 10 bases, with 19 bases sitting between them. CDR3 length: 14 amino acids. Germline V CDR1 and CDR2: SGHTS, YDEGEE. Material: blood. This chain connects TRBV5-8 to TRBJ1-4; D gene uncertain. The TCR originated in a person between 18 and 69 years old in good health. The CDR3 sequence: CASIGRAYDGKLFF. In DNA form, the CDR3 reads TGTGCCAGCATCGGCCGGGCCTACGACGGAAAACTGTTTTTT.